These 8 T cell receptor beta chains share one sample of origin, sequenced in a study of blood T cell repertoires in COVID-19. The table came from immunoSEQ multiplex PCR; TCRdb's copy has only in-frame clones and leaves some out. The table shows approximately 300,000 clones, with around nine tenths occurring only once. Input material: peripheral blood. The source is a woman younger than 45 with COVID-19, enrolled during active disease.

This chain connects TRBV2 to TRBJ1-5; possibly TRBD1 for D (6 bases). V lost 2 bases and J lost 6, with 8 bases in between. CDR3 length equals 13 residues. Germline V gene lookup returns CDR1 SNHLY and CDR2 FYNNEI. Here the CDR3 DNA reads TGTGCCAGCAGTGAACAGGGGACTCAGCCCCAGCATTTT. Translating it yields CASSEQGTQPQHF.

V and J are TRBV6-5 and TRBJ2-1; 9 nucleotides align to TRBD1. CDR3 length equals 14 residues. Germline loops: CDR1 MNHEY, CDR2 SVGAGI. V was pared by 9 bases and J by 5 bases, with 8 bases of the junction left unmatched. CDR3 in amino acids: CASFRDRVNNEQFF. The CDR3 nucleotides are TGTGCCAGTTTCCGGGACAGGGTCAACAATGAGCAGTTCTTC.

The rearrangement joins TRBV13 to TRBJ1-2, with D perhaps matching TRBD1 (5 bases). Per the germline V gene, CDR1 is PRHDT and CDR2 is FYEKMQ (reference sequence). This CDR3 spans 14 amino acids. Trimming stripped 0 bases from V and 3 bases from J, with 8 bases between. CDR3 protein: CASSLGDSYYGYTF. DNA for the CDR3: TGTGCCAGCAGCTTAGGAGACAGTTACTATGGCTACACCTTC.

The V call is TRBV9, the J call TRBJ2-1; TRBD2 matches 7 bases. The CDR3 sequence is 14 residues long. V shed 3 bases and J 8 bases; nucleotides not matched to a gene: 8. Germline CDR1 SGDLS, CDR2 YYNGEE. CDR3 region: CASSAGNRGDEQFF. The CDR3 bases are TGTGCCAGCAGCGCAGGGAACCGGGGGGATGAGCAGTTCTTC.

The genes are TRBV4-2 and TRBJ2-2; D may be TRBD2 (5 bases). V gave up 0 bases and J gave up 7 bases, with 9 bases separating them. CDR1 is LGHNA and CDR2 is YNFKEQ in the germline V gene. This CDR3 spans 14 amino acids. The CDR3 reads CASSQDREIGELFF. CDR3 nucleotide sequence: TGTGCCAGCAGCCAAGATCGGGAAATCGGGGAGCTGTTTTTT.

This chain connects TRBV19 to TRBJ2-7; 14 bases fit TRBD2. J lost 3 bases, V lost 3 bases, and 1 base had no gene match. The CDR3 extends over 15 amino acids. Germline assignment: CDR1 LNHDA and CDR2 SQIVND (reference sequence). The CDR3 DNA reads TGTGCCAGTAGTATGGGGACTAGCGGGAGCTACGAGCAGTACTTC. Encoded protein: CASSMGTSGSYEQYF. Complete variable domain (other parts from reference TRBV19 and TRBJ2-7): DGGITQSPKYLFRKEGQNVTLSCEQNLNHDAMYWYRQDPGQGLRLIYYSQIVNDFQKGDIAEGYSVSREKKESFPLTVTSAQKNPTAFYLCASSMGTSGSYEQYFGPGTRLTVT.

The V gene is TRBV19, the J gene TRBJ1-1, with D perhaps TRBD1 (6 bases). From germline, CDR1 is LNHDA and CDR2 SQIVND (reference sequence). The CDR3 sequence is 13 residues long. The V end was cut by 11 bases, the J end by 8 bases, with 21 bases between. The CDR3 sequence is CAGSMRGGGEAFF. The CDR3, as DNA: TGTGCCGGATCCATGAGGGGAGGGGGGGAAGCTTTCTTT.

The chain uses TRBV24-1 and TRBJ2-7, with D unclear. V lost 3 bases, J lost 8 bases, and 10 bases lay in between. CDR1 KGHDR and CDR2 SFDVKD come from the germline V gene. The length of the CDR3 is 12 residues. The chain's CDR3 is CATSDPARQQYF. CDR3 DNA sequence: TGTGCCACCAGTGATCCCGCGCGGCAGCAGTACTTC.